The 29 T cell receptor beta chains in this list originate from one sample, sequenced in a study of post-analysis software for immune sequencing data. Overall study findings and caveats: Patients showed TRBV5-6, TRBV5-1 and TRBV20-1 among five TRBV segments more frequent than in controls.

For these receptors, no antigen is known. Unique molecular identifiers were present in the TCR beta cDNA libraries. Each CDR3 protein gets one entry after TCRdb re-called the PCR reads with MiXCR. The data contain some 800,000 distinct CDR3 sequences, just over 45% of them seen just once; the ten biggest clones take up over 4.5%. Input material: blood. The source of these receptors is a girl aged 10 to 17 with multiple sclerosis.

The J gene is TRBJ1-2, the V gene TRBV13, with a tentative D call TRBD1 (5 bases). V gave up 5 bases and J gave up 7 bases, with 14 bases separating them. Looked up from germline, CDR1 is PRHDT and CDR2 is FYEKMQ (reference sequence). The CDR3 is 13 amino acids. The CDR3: CASSQSRGTGYTF. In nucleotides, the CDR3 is TGTGCCAGCAGCCAATCGCGAGGGACTGGCTACACCTTC.

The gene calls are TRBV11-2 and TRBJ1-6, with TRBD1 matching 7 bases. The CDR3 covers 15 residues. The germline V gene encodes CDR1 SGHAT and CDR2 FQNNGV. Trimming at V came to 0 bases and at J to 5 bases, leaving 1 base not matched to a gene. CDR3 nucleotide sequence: TGTGCCAGCAGCTTAGAGGGACAGAATAATTCACCCCTCCACTTT. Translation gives CASSLEGQNNSPLHF.

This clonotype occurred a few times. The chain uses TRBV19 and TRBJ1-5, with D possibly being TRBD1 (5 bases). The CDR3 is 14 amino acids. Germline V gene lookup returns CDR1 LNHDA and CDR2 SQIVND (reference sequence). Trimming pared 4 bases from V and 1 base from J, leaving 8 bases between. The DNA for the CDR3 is TGTGCCAGTAGTACAGGGTTAAGCAATCAGCCCCAGCATTTT. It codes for CASSTGLSNQPQHF.

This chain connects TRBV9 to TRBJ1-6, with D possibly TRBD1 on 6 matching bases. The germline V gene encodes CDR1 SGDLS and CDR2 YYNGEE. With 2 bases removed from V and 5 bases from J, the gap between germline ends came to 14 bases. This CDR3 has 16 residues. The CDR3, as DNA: TGTGCCAGCAGCGTGACCCCCGGGACACATAATTCACCCCTCCACTTT. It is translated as CASSVTPGTHNSPLHF.

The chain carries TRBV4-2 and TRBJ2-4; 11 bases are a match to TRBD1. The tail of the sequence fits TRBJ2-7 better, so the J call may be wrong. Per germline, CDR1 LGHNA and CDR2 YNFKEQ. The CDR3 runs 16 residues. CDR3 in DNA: TGTGCCAGCAGCCAAGAGGTCGGGACAGGGGGCTACGAGCAGTACTTC. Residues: CASSQEVGTGGYEQYF.

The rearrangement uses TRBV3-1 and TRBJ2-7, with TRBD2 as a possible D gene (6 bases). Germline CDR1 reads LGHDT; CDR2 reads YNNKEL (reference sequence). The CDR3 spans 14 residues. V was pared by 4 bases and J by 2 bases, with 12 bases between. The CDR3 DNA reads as TGTGCCAGCAGCCCGCCTAGCGTTCCCTACGAGCAGTACTTC. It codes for CASSPPSVPYEQYF.

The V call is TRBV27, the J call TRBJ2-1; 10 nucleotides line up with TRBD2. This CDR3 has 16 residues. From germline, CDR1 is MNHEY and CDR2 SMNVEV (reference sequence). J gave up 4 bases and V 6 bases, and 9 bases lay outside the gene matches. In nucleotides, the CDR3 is TGTGCCAGCAGCAGATCTAGCGGGAGATTGTACAATGAGCAGTTCTTC. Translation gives CASSRSSGRLYNEQFF.

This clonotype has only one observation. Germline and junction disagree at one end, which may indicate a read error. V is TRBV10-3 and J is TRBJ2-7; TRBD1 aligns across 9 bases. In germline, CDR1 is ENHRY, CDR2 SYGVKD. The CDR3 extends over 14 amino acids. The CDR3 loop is CAIGDWDRDYEQYF. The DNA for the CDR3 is TGTGCCATCGGTGATTGGGACAGGGACTACGAGCAGTACTTC.

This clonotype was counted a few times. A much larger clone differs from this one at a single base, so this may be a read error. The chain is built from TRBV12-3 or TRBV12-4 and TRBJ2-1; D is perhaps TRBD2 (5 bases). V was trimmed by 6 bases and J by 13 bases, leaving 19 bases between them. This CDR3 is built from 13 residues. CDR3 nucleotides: TGTGCCAGCAGGGACCCAGCCGGGGAGACCCAGTTCTTC. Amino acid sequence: CASRDPAGETQFF.

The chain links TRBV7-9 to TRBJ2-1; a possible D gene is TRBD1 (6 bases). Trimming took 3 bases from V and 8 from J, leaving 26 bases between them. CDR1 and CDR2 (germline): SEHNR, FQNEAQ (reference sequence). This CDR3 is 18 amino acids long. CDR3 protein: CASSFLPLAKGGNYEQFF. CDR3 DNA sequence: TGTGCCAGCAGCTTCCTTCCCCTGGCAAAAGGGGGTAACTATGAGCAGTTCTTC. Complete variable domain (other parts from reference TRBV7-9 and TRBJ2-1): DTGVSQNPRHKITKRGQNVTFRCDPISEHNRLYWYRQTLGQGPEFLTYFQNEAQLEKSRLLSDRFSAERPKGSFSTLEIQRTEQGDSAMYLCASSFLPLAKGGNYEQFFGPGTRLTVL.

This CDR3 reads CASSLAGRAGTDTQYF. In DNA, the CDR3 is TGTGCCAGCAGTTTAGCAGGCAGGGCCGGCACAGATACGCAGTATTTT. This chain connects TRBV28 to TRBJ2-3; weak D call: TRBD1 (5 bases). Trimming removed 2 bases from V and 1 base from J, with 13 bases in between. CDR1 is MDHEN and CDR2 is SYDVKM in the germline V gene. CDR3 size: 16 residues.

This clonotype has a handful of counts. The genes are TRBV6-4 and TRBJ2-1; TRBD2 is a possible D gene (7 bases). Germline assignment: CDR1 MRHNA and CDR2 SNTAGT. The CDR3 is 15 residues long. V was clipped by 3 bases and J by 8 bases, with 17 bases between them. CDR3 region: CASSESGGPWDEQFF. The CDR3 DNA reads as TGTGCCAGCAGTGAATCGGGGGGCCCCTGGGATGAGCAGTTCTTC.

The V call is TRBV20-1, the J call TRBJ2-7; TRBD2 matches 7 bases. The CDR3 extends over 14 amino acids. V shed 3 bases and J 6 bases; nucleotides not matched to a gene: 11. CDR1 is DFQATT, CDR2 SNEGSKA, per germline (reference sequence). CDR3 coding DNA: TGCAGTGCTAGGGTAGCGGGCCTCCCTCCCGAGCAGTACTTC. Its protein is CSARVAGLPPEQYF.

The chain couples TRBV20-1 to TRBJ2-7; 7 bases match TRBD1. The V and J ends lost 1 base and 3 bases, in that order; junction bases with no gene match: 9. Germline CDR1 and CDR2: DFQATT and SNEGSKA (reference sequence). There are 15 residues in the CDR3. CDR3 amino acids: CSARGGNSGGYEQYF. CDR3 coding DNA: TGCAGTGCTAGAGGGGGAAATTCAGGGGGCTACGAGCAGTACTTC.

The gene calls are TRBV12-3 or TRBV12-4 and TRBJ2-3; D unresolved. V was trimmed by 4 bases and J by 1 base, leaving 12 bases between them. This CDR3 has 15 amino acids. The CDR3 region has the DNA TGTGCCAGCAGTTCCTATCCATCTCGCACAGATACGCAGTATTTT. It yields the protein CASSSYPSRTDTQYF.

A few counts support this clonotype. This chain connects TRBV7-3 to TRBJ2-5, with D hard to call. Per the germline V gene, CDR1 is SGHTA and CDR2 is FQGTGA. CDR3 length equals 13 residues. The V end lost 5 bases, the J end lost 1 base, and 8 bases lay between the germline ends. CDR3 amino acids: CASSTHGQETQYF. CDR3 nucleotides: TGTGCCAGCAGCACCCATGGCCAAGAGACCCAGTACTTC.

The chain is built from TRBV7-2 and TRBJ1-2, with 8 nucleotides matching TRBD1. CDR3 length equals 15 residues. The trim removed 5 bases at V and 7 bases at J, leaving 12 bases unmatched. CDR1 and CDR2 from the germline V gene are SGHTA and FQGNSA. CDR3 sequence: CASSHGQGGSPGYTF. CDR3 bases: TGTGCCAGCAGCCACGGACAGGGAGGGTCTCCTGGCTACACCTTC.

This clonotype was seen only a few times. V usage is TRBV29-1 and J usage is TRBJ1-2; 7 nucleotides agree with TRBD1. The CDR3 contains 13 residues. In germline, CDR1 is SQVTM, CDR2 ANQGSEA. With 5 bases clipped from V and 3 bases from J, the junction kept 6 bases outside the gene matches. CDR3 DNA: TGCAGCGTTACCGGACAGGCCCACTATGGCTACACCTTC. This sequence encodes CSVTGQAHYGYTF.

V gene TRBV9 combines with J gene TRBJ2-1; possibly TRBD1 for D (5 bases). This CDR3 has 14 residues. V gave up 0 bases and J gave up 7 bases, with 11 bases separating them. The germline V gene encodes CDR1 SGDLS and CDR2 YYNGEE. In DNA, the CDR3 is TGTGCCAGCAGCGTAGTTGGACCAGGGAATGAGCAGTTCTTC. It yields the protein CASSVVGPGNEQFF.

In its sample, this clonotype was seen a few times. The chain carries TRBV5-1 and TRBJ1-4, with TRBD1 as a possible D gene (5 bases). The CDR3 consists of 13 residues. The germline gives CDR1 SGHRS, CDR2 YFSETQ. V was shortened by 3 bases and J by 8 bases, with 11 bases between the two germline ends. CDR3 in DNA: TGCGCCAGCAGCTCACTCCGGACAGAAAAACTGTTTTTT. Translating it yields CASSSLRTEKLFF.

The DNA of the CDR3 is TGTGCCAGCAGTTTAGTGGGGGGGGATAGAGGTCTGCAGTTCTTC. Protein product: CASSLVGGDRGLQFF. The gene calls are TRBV28 and TRBJ2-1, with 7 nucleotides matching TRBD2. Germline loops: CDR1 MDHEN, CDR2 SYDVKM. V gave up 2 bases and J gave up 12 bases; unmatched junction bases: 13. The CDR3 has 15 amino acids.

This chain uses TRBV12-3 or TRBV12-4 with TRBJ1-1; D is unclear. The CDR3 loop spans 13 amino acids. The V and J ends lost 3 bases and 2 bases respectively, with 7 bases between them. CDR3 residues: CASSFSANTEAFF. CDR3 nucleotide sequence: TGTGCCAGCAGTTTTTCCGCTAACACTGAAGCTTTCTTT.

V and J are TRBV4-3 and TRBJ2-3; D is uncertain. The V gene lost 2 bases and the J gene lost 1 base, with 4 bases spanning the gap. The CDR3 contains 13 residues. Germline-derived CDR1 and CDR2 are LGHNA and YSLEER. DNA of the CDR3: TGCGCCAGCAGCCAACTTCGCACAGATACGCAGTATTTT. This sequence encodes CASSQLRTDTQYF.

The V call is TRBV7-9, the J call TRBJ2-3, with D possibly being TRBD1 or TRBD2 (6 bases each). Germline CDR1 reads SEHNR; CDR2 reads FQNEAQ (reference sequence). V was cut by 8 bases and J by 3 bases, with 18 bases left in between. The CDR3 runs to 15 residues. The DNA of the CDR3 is TGTGCCAGCCTCTCAGGGGTAGCGGAGACAGATACGCAGTATTTT. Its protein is CASLSGVAETDTQYF.

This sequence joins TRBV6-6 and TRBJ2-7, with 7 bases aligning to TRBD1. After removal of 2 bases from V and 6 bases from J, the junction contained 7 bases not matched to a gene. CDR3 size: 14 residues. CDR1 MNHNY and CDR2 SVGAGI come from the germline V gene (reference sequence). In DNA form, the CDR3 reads TGTGCCAGCAGTTACCTTAAAACAGGGGCCGAGCAGTACTTC. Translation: CASSYLKTGAEQYF.

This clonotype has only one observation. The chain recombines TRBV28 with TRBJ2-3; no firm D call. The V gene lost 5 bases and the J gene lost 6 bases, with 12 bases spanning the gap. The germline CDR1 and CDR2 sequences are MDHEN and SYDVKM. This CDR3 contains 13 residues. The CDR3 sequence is CASSPGAYDTQYF. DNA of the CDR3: TGTGCCAGCAGTCCCGGTGCCTATGATACGCAGTATTTT.

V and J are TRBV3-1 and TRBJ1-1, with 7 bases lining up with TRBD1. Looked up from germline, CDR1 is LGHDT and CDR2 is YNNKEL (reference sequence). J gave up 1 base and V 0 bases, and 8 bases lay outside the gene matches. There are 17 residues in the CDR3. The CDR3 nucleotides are TGTGCCAGCAGCCAAGATCAAGGAGGACAGGCGAACACTGAAGCTTTCTTT. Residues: CASSQDQGGQANTEAFF.

DNA for the CDR3: TGCAGCGTTCGTGTTCTAGCGGGAATGGCCTGGCAGTATTTT. It encodes CSVRVLAGMAWQYF. The V gene is TRBV29-1, the J gene TRBJ2-3, with TRBD2 identical over 9 bases. The length of the CDR3 is 14 residues. V was clipped by 5 bases and J by 11 bases; unmatched bases: 14. Germline V lookup: CDR1 SQVTM, CDR2 ANQGSEA.

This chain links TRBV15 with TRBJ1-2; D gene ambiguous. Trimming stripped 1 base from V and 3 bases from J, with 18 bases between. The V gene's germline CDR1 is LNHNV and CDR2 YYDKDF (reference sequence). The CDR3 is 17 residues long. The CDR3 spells CATSRGARTALDYGYTF. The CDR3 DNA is TGTGCCACCAGCAGAGGGGCCCGGACGGCGCTTGACTATGGCTACACCTTC.